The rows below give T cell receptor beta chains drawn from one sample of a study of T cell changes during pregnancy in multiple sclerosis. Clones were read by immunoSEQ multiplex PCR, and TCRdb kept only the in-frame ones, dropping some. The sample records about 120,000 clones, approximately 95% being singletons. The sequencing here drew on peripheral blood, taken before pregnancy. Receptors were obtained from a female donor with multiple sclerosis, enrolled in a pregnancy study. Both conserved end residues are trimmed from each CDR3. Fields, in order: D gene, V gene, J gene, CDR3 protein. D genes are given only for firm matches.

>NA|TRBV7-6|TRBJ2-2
ASSFGSNTGELF
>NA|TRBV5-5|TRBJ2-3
ASSLTVFTDTQY
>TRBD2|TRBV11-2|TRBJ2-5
ASSLSSGGQETQY
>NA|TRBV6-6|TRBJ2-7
ASSSRQGGYEQY
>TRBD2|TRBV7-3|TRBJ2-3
ASSWTGGLTDTQY
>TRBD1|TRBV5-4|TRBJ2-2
AVARQGPRGGELF
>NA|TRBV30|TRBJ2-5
AWSTKMETQY
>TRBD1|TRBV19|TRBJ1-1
ASSPGTGVWNTEAF
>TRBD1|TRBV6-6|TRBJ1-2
ASKGTEYGYT
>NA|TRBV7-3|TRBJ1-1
ASSLGQSNTEAF
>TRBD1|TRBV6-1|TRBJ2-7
ASRSGTGTYEQY
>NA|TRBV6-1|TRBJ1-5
ASSEHFSNQPQH
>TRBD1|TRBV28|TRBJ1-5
ASSFQGAGQPQH
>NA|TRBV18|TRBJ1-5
ASSPTGYEGQPQH
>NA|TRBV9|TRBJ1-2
ASSVDPGFNYGYT
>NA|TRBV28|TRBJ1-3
ASSFGGLNTIY
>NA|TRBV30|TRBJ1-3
AWRRLRTAGNTIY
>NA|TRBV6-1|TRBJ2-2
ASRMGATGELF
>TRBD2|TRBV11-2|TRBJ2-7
ASTGLAGNHEQY
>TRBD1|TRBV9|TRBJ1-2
ASRQGYYGYT
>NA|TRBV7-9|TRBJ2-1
ASSSPRGYNEQF
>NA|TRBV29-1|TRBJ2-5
SASYETQY
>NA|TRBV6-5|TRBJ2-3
ASSYSGQSPDTQY
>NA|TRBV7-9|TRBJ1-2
ASSAGGYGYT
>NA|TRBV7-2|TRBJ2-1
ASSLGGGYNEQF
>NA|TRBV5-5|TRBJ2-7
ASSLQDHEQY
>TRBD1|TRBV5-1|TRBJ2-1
ASSLGQGSYNEQF
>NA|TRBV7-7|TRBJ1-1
ASRHSQSTEAF
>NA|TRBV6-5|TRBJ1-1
ASRRLQGTTEAF
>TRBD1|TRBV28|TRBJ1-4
ASSTGQRTNEKLF
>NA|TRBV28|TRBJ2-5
ASSFRETQY
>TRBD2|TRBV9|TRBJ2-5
ASSVGGLEWETQY
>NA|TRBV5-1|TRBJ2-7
ASSSTQGYEQY
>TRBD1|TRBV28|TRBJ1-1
ASAGTGVMNTEAF